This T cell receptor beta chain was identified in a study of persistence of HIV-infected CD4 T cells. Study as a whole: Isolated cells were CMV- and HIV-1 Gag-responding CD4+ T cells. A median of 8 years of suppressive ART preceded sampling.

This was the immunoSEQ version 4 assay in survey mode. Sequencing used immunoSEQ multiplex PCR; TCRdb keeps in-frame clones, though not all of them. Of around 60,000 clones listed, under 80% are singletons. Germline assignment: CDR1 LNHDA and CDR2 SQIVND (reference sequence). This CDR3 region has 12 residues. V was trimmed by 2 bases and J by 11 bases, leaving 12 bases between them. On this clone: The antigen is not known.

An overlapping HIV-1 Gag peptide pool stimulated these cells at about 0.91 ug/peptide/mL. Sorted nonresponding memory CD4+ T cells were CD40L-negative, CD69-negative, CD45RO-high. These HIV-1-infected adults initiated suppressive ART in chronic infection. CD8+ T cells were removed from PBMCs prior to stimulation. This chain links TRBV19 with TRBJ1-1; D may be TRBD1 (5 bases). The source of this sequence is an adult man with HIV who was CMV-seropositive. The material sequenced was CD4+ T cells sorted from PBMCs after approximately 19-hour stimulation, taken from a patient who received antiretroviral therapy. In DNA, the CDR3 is TGTGCCAGTAGTATAAACGCAGGGAGGGCTTTCTTT. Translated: CASSINAGRAFF.